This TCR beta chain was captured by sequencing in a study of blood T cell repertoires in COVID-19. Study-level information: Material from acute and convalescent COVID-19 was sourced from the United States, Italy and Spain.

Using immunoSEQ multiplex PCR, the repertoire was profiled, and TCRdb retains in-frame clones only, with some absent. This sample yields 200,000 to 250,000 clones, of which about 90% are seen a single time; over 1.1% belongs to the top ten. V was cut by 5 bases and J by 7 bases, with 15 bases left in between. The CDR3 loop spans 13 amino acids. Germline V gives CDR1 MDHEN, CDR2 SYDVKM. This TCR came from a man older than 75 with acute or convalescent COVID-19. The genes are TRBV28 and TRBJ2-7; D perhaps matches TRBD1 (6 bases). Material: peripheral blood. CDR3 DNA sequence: TGTGCCAGCAGTCCCGGGGCGACAGGAGAGCAGTACTTC. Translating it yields CASSPGATGEQYF.